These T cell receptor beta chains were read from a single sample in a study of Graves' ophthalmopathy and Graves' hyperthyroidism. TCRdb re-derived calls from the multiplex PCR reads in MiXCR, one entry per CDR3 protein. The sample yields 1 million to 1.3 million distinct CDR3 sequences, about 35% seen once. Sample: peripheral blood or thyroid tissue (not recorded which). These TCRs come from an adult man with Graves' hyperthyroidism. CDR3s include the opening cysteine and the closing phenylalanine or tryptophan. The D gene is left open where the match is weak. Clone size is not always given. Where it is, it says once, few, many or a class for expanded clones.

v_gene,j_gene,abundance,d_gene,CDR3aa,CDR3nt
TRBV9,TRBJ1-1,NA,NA,CAGSSSGGTEAFF,TGTGCCGGCAGCTCCTCAGGCGGGACTGAAGCTTTCTTT
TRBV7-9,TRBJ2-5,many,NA,CASSPDQGQETQYF,TGTGCCAGCAGCCCTGACCAGGGACAAGAGACCCAGTACTTC
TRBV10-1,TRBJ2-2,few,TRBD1,CASSEEGTGMILRELFF,TGCGCCAGCAGTGAGGAGGGGACAGGGATGATTCTACGGGAGCTGTTTTTT
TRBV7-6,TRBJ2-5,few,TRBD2,CASSFRTSGSSGETQYF,TGTGCCAGCAGCTTCCGGACTAGCGGGAGTTCTGGCGAGACCCAGTACTTC
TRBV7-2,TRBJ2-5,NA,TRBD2,CASLAGETQYF,TGTGCCAGCCTAGCGGGAGAGACCCAGTACTTC
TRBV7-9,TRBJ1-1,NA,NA,CASGLSSWDAEAFF,TGTGCCAGCGGCTTATCCTCCTGGGACGCTGAAGCTTTCTTT
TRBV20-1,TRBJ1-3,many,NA,CSARDWVGGSGNTIYF,TGCAGTGCTAGAGATTGGGTTGGGGGTTCTGGAAACACCATATATTTT
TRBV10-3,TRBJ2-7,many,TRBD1,CAISARTGSYEQYF,TGTGCCATCAGTGCTCGGACAGGATCCTACGAGCAGTACTTC
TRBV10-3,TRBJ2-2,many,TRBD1,CAISVDRESHTGELFF,TGTGCCATCAGTGTTGACAGGGAATCCCACACCGGGGAGCTGTTTTTT
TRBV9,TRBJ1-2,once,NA,CASSVADFDYGYTF,TGTGCCAGCAGCGTAGCGGATTTCGACTATGGCTACACCTTC
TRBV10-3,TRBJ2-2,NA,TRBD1,CAMEGGVGELLF,TGTGCCATGGAAGGGGGCGTGGGGGAGCTGCTTTTT
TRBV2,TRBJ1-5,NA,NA,CASKLDRSNQPQHF,TGTGCCAGCAAGTTGGACAGAAGCAATCAGCCCCAGCATTTT
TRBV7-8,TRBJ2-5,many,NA,CASSFSWTTKETQYF,TGTGCCAGCAGCTTTTCCTGGACAACGAAAGAGACCCAGTACTTC
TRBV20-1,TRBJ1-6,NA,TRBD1,CSASGTGVHSPLHF,TGCAGTGCTAGCGGGACAGGCGTCCATTCACCCCTCCACTTT
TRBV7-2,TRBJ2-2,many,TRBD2,CASSPIAGGNTGELFF,TGTGCCAGCAGCCCAATAGCGGGGGGGAACACCGGGGAGCTGTTTTTT
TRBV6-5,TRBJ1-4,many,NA,CASSYRRGREKLFF,TGTGCCAGCAGTTACCGGAGGGGTCGGGAAAAACTGTTTTTT
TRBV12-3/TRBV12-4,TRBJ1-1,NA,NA,CASSLGPPNEAFF,TGTGCCAGCAGTTTGGGGCCCCCAAATGAAGCTTTCTTT
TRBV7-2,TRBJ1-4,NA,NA,CASSPRMQTYEKLFF,TGTGCCAGCAGCCCCCGGATGCAAACTTACGAAAAACTGTTTTTT
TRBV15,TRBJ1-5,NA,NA,CATREGRPVNQPQHF,TGTGCCACCAGGGAGGGACGGCCGGTAAATCAGCCCCAGCATTTT
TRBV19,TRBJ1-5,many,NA,CASNQGRTASINQPQHF,TGTGCCAGTAACCAAGGTAGAACAGCGTCAATTAATCAGCCCCAGCATTTT
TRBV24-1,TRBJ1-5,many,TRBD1,CATSEWDRRQPQHF,TGTGCCACCAGTGAATGGGACAGGCGTCAGCCCCAGCATTTT
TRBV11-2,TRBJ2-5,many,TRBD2,CASSLAGLETQYF,TGTGCCAGCTCCTTAGCGGGACTCGAGACCCAGTACTTC
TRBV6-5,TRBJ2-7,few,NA,CASSYLDNYEQYF,TGTGCCAGCAGTTACCTGGACAACTACGAGCAGTACTTC
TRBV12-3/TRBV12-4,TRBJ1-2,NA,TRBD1,CASSHLDDRGGYGYTF,TGTGCCAGCAGTCACCTTGACGACAGGGGTGGGTATGGCTACACCTTC
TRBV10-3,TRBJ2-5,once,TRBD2,CASSLPGGEEETQYF,TGTGCCAGCTCCCTACCGGGGGGGGAGGAAGAGACCCAGTACTTC
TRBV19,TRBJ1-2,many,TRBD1,CASTQGASRYGYTF,TGTGCCAGTACTCAGGGGGCCTCGCGGTATGGCTACACCTTC
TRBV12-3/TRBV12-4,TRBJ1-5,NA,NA,CASSPGGAGLNQPQHF,TGTGCCAGCAGCCCCGGGGGCGCGGGTTTGAATCAGCCCCAGCATTTT
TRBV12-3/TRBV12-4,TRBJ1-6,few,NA,CASSLGAISPLHF,TGTGCCAGCAGTTTAGGGGCTATTTCACCCCTCCACTTT
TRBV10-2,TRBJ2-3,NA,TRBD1,CASTNAGGELDTQYF,TGCGCCAGCACCAACGCAGGGGGAGAGCTGGATACGCAGTATTTT
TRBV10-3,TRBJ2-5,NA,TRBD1,CATGTADQETQYF,TGTGCCACGGGGACAGCAGATCAAGAGACCCAGTACTTC
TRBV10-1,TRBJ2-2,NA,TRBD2,CASSQGGRGLAEKRRAGELFF,TGCGCCAGCAGCCAAGGGGGTCGGGGACTAGCGGAAAAACGCCGCGCCGGGGAGCTGTTTTTT
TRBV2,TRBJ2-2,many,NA,CASSTGLVSTGELFF,TGTGCCAGCAGCACAGGGCTCGTTAGCACCGGGGAGCTGTTTTTT
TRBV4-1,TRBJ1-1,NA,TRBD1,CASRVEQGARTEAFF,TGCGCCAGCAGGGTCGAACAGGGGGCGAGGACTGAAGCTTTCTTT
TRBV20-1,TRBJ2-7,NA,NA,CSAGDPRGALYEQYF,TGCAGTGCTGGAGATCCGAGGGGCGCTTTGTACGAGCAGTACTTC
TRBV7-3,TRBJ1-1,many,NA,CASSFQENTEAFF,TGTGCCAGCAGCTTTCAGGAGAACACTGAAGCTTTCTTT
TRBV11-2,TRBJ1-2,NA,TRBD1,CASSETGTDYGYTF,TGTGCCAGCAGCGAAACCGGGACAGACTATGGCTACACCTTC
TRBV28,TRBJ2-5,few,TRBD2,CASSPPLAGWETQYF,TGTGCCAGCAGTCCGCCCTTAGCGGGGTGGGAGACCCAGTACTTC